Listed below are T cell receptor beta chains from one sample, sequenced in a study of cytomegalovirus exposure and HLA in healthy donors. Profiling relied on immunoSEQ multiplex PCR, and the TCRdb table lists in-frame clones only, not all of them. This table holds some 170,000 clones, around nine tenths found once. Specimen: PBMCs. Receptors originate from a young woman in good health and CMV-seronegative. Each CDR3 is given with its conserved first and last residue. Each record gives: V gene, clone size, J gene, D gene, CDR3 protein, CDR3 DNA. A D gene is named only where the DNA matches it firmly. Clone size is given for some rows only: seen once, a few or many times, or a class if the clone is expanded.

V gene: TRBV14
clone size: -
J gene: TRBJ2-7
D gene: -
CDR3 protein: CASSPRGAIAYEQYF
CDR3 DNA: TGTGCCAGCAGCCCCAGGGGGGCTATCGCCTACGAGCAGTACTTC

V gene: TRBV6-5
clone size: -
J gene: TRBJ2-7
D gene: TRBD1
CDR3 protein: CASSYRQGASEQYF
CDR3 DNA: TGTGCCAGCAGTTATCGCCAGGGGGCGAGTGAGCAGTACTTC

V gene: TRBV7-8
clone size: -
J gene: TRBJ2-1
D gene: -
CDR3 protein: CASSLVRSNHEQFF
CDR3 DNA: TGTGCCAGCAGCTTAGTACGCAGTAACCATGAGCAGTTCTTC

V gene: TRBV6-5
clone size: -
J gene: TRBJ2-5
D gene: TRBD1
CDR3 protein: CASSYSPGGLETQYF
CDR3 DNA: TGTGCCAGCAGTTACTCTCCAGGGGGATTGGAGACCCAGTACTTC

V gene: TRBV27
clone size: -
J gene: TRBJ2-3
D gene: -
CDR3 protein: CASSFGRPSTDTQYF
CDR3 DNA: TGTGCCAGCAGTTTTGGCCGTCCCAGCACAGATACGCAGTATTTT

V gene: TRBV4-2
clone size: -
J gene: TRBJ1-2
D gene: -
CDR3 protein: CASSQDRTVGGGGYTF
CDR3 DNA: TGTGCCAGCAGCCAAGATCGGACGGTTGGTGGAGGTGGCTACACCTTC

V gene: TRBV5-8
clone size: -
J gene: TRBJ1-5
D gene: -
CDR3 protein: CASSPQGFQPQHF
CDR3 DNA: TGTGCCAGCAGCCCTCAGGGGTTTCAGCCCCAGCATTTT

V gene: TRBV13
clone size: once
J gene: TRBJ1-2
D gene: TRBD1
CDR3 protein: CASSSYRGTGAAYGYTF
CDR3 DNA: TGTGCCAGCAGCTCCTACAGGGGCACGGGCGCGGCCTATGGCTACACCTTC

V gene: TRBV19
clone size: -
J gene: TRBJ2-1
D gene: -
CDR3 protein: CASSIDRGRTTRGGEQFF
CDR3 DNA: TGTGCCAGTAGTATAGATCGGGGGAGGACAACCCGGGGTGGTGAGCAGTTCTTC

V gene: TRBV7-2
clone size: -
J gene: TRBJ2-7
D gene: -
CDR3 protein: CASSFDRDNHEQYF
CDR3 DNA: TGTGCCAGCAGCTTCGACCGGGACAACCACGAGCAGTACTTC

V gene: TRBV30
clone size: -
J gene: TRBJ1-2
D gene: -
CDR3 protein: CAISEYGYTF
CDR3 DNA: TGTGCGATCTCTGAGTATGGCTACACCTTC

V gene: TRBV27
clone size: once
J gene: TRBJ1-1
D gene: -
CDR3 protein: CASSLSGSNTEAFF
CDR3 DNA: TGTGCCAGCAGTTTATCGGGCAGTAACACTGAAGCTTTCTTT

V gene: TRBV30
clone size: -
J gene: TRBJ1-5
D gene: TRBD1
CDR3 protein: CAWSTTSRDRGFNQPQHF
CDR3 DNA: TGTGCCTGGAGTACCACCTCCAGGGACAGGGGATTCAATCAGCCCCAGCATTTT

V gene: TRBV15
clone size: once
J gene: TRBJ1-3
D gene: -
CDR3 protein: CATSRDLGGAGNTIYF
CDR3 DNA: TGTGCCACCAGCAGAGATCTAGGGGGGGCTGGAAACACCATATATTTT

V gene: TRBV5-1
clone size: -
J gene: TRBJ2-2
D gene: -
CDR3 protein: CASSSQGGTVNTGELFF
CDR3 DNA: TGCGCCAGCAGCTCCCAAGGCGGGACAGTGAACACCGGGGAGCTGTTTTTT

V gene: TRBV5-1
clone size: -
J gene: TRBJ1-2
D gene: TRBD1
CDR3 protein: CASSVDRDNYGYTF
CDR3 DNA: TGCGCCAGCAGCGTAGACAGGGATAACTATGGCTACACCTTC

V gene: TRBV4-1
clone size: -
J gene: TRBJ2-7
D gene: TRBD1
CDR3 protein: CASSQDLRGGVKGSRQYF
CDR3 DNA: TGCGCCAGCAGCCAAGATCTGAGAGGGGGCGTAAAGGGAAGTCGGCAGTACTTC

V gene: TRBV5-6
clone size: -
J gene: TRBJ1-1
D gene: -
CDR3 protein: CASSRGSGLGEAFF
CDR3 DNA: TGTGCCAGCAGCCGAGGTTCCGGTCTTGGGGAAGCTTTCTTT

V gene: TRBV6-6
clone size: once
J gene: TRBJ1-2
D gene: -
CDR3 protein: CASSYSPFGRAGYTF
CDR3 DNA: TGTGCCAGCAGTTACTCCCCGTTTGGGAGGGCTGGCTACACCTTC

V gene: TRBV5-1
clone size: -
J gene: TRBJ1-1
D gene: TRBD1
CDR3 protein: CASSQTGGTEAFF
CDR3 DNA: TGCGCCAGCAGCCAAACAGGGGGCACTGAAGCTTTCTTT

V gene: TRBV10-1
clone size: -
J gene: TRBJ2-1
D gene: TRBD2
CDR3 protein: CASSERTSDVGEQFF
CDR3 DNA: TGCGCCAGCAGTGAGCGCACTAGCGATGTGGGCGAGCAGTTCTTC

V gene: TRBV5-6
clone size: -
J gene: TRBJ1-3
D gene: -
CDR3 protein: CASSKKLSTGNTIYF
CDR3 DNA: TGTGCCAGCAGCAAAAAATTGAGCACTGGAAACACCATATATTTT

V gene: TRBV6-1
clone size: -
J gene: TRBJ2-7
D gene: -
CDR3 protein: CASSRGYEQYF
CDR3 DNA: TGTGCCAGCAGCAGGGGTTACGAGCAGTACTTC

V gene: TRBV7-6
clone size: -
J gene: TRBJ2-3
D gene: -
CDR3 protein: CASVPGLSPVDTQYF
CDR3 DNA: TGTGCCAGCGTGCCGGGACTGTCGCCGGTGGATACGCAGTATTTT

V gene: TRBV12-5
clone size: -
J gene: TRBJ2-1
D gene: -
CDR3 protein: CASGLVLIQSSYNEQFF
CDR3 DNA: TGTGCTAGTGGTTTGGTACTAATCCAATCCTCCTACAATGAGCAGTTCTTC

V gene: TRBV10-3
clone size: -
J gene: TRBJ1-2
D gene: -
CDR3 protein: CAHAAGNGGYTF
CDR3 DNA: TGTGCCCACGCGGCAGGGAATGGTGGCTACACCTTC

V gene: TRBV7-9
clone size: -
J gene: TRBJ2-7
D gene: -
CDR3 protein: CASSFRDEQYF
CDR3 DNA: TGTGCCAGCAGCTTCCGGGACGAGCAGTACTTC

V gene: TRBV9
clone size: -
J gene: TRBJ2-1
D gene: TRBD2
CDR3 protein: CASSVRREEGEQFF
CDR3 DNA: TGTGCCAGCAGCGTACGGCGGGAGGAAGGTGAGCAGTTCTTC

V gene: TRBV5-1
clone size: -
J gene: TRBJ2-6
D gene: TRBD2
CDR3 protein: CASGRASGANVLTF
CDR3 DNA: TGCGCCAGCGGGAGGGCCTCTGGGGCCAACGTCCTGACTTTC

V gene: TRBV19
clone size: -
J gene: TRBJ2-7
D gene: -
CDR3 protein: CASSALGASVPYEQYF
CDR3 DNA: TGTGCCAGTAGTGCCTTAGGGGCTAGCGTACCCTACGAGCAGTACTTC

V gene: TRBV5-1
clone size: -
J gene: TRBJ2-3
D gene: -
CDR3 protein: CASSWRSSTDTQYF
CDR3 DNA: TGCGCCAGCAGCTGGAGATCTTCCACAGATACGCAGTATTTT

V gene: TRBV12-5
clone size: -
J gene: TRBJ1-1
D gene: -
CDR3 protein: CASGLARGTEAFF
CDR3 DNA: TGTGCTAGTGGTTTGGCAAGGGGGACTGAAGCTTTCTTT

V gene: TRBV12-5
clone size: -
J gene: TRBJ2-1
D gene: -
CDR3 protein: CASGLVLTSHNEQFF
CDR3 DNA: TGTGCTAGTGGTTTGGTACTGACTAGTCACAATGAGCAGTTCTTC

V gene: TRBV2
clone size: once
J gene: TRBJ2-1
D gene: TRBD2
CDR3 protein: CATRGTSGSGEQFF
CDR3 DNA: TGTGCCACCCGGGGGACTAGCGGGAGTGGGGAGCAGTTCTTC

V gene: TRBV9
clone size: -
J gene: TRBJ1-2
D gene: -
CDR3 protein: CASSVGAVNYGYTF
CDR3 DNA: TGTGCCAGCAGCGTAGGGGCAGTTAACTATGGCTACACCTTC

V gene: TRBV7-2
clone size: -
J gene: TRBJ2-7
D gene: TRBD2
CDR3 protein: CAAANLAGGPNLPPYEQYF
CDR3 DNA: TGTGCTGCCGCGAACTTAGCGGGAGGGCCCAATCTCCCCCCCTACGAGCAGTACTTC

V gene: TRBV5-4
clone size: -
J gene: TRBJ2-5
D gene: TRBD2
CDR3 protein: CASSGGTTGFKETQYF
CDR3 DNA: TGTGCCAGCAGCGGAGGGACTACCGGATTTAAAGAGACCCAGTACTTC

V gene: TRBV10-2
clone size: -
J gene: TRBJ1-2
D gene: -
CDR3 protein: CASSESPGVYGYTF
CDR3 DNA: TGCGCCAGCAGTGAGTCTCCGGGAGTCTATGGCTACACCTTC

V gene: TRBV27
clone size: once
J gene: TRBJ1-1
D gene: TRBD1
CDR3 protein: CASSAGGWNTEAFF
CDR3 DNA: TGTGCCAGCAGCGCAGGGGGCTGGAACACTGAAGCTTTCTTT

V gene: TRBV18
clone size: -
J gene: TRBJ2-7
D gene: TRBD2
CDR3 protein: CASSRLVLADNYEQYF
CDR3 DNA: TGTGCCAGCTCACGACTCGTACTAGCGGATAACTACGAGCAGTACTTC

V gene: TRBV28
clone size: -
J gene: TRBJ1-2
D gene: -
CDR3 protein: CASSLEGNGYTF
CDR3 DNA: TGTGCCAGCAGTTTGGAGGGAAATGGCTACACCTTC

V gene: TRBV15
clone size: -
J gene: TRBJ2-3
D gene: -
CDR3 protein: CATSREQYTDTQYF
CDR3 DNA: TGTGCCACCAGCAGAGAACAGTACACAGATACGCAGTATTTT

V gene: TRBV6-1
clone size: few
J gene: TRBJ1-4
D gene: -
CDR3 protein: CASSELQGRMGKLFF
CDR3 DNA: TGTGCCAGCAGTGAATTGCAGGGAAGGATGGGAAAACTGTTTTTT

V gene: TRBV30
clone size: -
J gene: TRBJ1-4
D gene: -
CDR3 protein: CAWSARGWSEKLFF
CDR3 DNA: TGTGCCTGGAGTGCCAGGGGATGGAGTGAAAAACTGTTTTTT

V gene: TRBV27
clone size: -
J gene: TRBJ1-4
D gene: -
CDR3 protein: CASSFRAREKLFF
CDR3 DNA: TGTGCCAGCAGTTTCCGCGCGAGGGAAAAACTGTTTTTT

V gene: TRBV4-3
clone size: -
J gene: TRBJ1-2
D gene: TRBD1
CDR3 protein: CASSPRQGASYGYTF
CDR3 DNA: TGCGCCAGCAGCCCAAGACAGGGGGCGAGCTATGGCTACACCTTC

V gene: TRBV27
clone size: few
J gene: TRBJ1-2
D gene: TRBD1
CDR3 protein: CASSSLQGSDGYTF
CDR3 DNA: TGTGCCAGCAGTTCGTTACAGGGGAGTGATGGCTACACCTTC

V gene: TRBV18
clone size: -
J gene: TRBJ2-1
D gene: -
CDR3 protein: CASSLINEQFF
CDR3 DNA: TGTGCCAGCTCTCTTATAAATGAGCAGTTCTTC

V gene: TRBV5-4
clone size: -
J gene: TRBJ2-7
D gene: -
CDR3 protein: CASSPDEGVGPYEQYF
CDR3 DNA: TGTGCCAGCAGCCCGGATGAGGGGGTCGGGCCCTACGAGCAGTACTTC